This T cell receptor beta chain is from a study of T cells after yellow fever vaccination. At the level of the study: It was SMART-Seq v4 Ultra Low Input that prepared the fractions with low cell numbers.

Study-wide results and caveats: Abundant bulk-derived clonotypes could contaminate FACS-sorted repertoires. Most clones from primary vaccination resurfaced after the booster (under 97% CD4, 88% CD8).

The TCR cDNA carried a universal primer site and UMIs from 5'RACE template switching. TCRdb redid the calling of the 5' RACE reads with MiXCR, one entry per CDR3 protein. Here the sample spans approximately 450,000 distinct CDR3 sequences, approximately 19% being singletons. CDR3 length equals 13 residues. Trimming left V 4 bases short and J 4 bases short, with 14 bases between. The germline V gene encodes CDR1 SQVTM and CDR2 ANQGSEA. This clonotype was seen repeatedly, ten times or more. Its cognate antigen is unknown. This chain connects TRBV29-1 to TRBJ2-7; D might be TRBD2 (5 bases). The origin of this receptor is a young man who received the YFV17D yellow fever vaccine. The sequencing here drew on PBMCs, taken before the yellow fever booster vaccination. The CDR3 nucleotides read TGCAGCGTTGGGGTCTCCACGGGATACGAGCAGTACTTC. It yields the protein CSVGVSTGYEQYF.